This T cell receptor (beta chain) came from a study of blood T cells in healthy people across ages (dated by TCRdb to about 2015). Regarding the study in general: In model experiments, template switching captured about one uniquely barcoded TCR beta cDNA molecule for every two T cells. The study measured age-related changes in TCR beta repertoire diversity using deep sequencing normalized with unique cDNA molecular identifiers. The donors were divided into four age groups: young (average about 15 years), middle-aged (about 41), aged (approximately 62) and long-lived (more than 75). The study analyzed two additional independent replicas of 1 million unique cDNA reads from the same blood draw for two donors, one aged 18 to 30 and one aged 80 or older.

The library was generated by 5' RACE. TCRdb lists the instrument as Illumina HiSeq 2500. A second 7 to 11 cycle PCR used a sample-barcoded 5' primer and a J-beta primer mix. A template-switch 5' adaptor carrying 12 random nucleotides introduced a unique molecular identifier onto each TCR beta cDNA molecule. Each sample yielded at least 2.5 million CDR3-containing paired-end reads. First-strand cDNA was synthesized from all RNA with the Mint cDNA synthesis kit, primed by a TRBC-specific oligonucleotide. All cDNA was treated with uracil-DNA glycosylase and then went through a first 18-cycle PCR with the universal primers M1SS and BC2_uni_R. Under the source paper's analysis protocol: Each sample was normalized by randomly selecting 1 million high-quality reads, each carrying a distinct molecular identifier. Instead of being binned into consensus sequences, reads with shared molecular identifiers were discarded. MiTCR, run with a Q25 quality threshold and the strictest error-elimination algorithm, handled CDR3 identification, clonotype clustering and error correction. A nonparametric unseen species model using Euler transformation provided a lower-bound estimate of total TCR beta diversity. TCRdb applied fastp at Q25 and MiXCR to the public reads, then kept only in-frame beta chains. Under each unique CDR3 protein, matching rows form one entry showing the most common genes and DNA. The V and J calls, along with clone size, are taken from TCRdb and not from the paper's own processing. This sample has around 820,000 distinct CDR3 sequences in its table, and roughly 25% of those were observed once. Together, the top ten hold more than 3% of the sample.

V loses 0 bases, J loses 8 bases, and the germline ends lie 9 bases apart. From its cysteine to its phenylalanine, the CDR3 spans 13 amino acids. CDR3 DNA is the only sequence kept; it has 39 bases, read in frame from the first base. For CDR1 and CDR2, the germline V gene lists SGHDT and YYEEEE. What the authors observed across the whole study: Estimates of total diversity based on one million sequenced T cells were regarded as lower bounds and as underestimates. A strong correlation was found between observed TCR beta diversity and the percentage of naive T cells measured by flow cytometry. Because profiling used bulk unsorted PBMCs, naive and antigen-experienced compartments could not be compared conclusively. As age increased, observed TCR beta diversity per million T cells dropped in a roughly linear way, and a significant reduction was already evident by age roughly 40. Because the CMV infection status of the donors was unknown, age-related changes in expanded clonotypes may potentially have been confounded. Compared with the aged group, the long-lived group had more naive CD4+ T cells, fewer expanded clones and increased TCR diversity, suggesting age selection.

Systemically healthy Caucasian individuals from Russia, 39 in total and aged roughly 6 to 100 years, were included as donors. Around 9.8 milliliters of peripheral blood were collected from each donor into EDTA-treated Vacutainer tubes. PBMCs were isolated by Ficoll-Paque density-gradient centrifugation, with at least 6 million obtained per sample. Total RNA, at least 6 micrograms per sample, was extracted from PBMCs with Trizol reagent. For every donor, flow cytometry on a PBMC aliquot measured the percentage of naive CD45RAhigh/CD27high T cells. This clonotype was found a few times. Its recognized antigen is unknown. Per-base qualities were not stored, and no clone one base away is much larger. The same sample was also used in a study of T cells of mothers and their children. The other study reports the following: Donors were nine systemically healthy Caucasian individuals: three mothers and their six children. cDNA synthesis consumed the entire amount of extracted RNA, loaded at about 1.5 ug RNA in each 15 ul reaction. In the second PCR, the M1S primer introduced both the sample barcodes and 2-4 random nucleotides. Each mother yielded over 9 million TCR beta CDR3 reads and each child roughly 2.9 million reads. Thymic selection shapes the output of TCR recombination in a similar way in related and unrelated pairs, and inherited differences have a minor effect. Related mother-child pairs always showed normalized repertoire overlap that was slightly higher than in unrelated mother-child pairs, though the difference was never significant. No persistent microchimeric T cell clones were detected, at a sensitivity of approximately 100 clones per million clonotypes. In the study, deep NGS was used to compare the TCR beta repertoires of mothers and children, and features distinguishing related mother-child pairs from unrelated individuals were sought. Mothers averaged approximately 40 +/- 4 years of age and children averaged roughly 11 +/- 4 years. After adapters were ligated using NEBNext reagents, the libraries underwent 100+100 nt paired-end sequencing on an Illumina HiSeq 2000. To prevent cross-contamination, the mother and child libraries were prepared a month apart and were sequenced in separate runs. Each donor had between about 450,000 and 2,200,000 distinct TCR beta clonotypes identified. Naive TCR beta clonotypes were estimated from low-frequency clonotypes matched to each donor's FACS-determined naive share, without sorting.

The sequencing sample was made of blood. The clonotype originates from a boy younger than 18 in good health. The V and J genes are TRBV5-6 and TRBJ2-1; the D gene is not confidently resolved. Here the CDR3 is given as CASSLVDVDEQFF. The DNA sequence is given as TGTGCCAGCAGCTTGGTTGATGTCGATGAGCAGTTCTTC.